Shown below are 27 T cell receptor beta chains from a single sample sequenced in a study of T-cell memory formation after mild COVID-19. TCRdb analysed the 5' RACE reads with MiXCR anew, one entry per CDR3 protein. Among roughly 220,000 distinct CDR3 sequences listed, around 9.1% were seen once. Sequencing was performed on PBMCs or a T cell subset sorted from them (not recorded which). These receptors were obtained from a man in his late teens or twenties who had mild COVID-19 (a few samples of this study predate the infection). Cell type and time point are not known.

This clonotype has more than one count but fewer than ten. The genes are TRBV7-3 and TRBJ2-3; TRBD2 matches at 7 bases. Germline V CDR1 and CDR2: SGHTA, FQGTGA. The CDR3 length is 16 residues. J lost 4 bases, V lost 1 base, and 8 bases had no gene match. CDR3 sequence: CASSLSGGGIPDTQYF. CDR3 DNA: TGTGCCAGCAGCTTAAGCGGGGGAGGGATCCCAGATACGCAGTATTTT.

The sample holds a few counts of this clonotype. CDR3 amino acids: CASRMESTYEQYF. The CDR3 DNA is TGTGCCAGCAGGATGGAGTCGACCTACGAGCAGTACTTC. The genes are TRBV11-2 and TRBJ2-7; D is unresolved. This CDR3 is 13 amino acids long. The V gene's germline CDR1 is SGHAT and CDR2 FQNNGV. The V and J ends lost 6 bases and 2 bases respectively, with 11 bases between them.

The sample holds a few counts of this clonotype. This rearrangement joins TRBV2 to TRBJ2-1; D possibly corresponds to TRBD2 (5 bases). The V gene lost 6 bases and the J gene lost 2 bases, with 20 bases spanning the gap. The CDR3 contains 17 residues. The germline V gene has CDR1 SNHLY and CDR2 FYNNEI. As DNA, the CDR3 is TGTGCCAGCAGGCTCCCGGTGTTGGGGAGAACCTACAATGAGCAGTTCTTC. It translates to CASRLPVLGRTYNEQFF. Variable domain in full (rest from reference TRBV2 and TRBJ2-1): EPEVTQTPSHQVTQMGQEVILRCVPISNHLYFYWYRQILGQKVEFLVSFYNNEISEKSEIFDDQFSVERPDGSNFTLKIRSTKLEDSAMYFCASRLPVLGRTYNEQFFGPGTRLTVL.

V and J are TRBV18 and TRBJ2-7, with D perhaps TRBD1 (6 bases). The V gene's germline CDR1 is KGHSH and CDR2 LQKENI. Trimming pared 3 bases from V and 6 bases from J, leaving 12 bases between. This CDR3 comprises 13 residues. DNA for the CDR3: TGTGCCAGCTCACCGCTCCAGGGGAGCGAGCAGTACTTC. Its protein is CASSPLQGSEQYF.

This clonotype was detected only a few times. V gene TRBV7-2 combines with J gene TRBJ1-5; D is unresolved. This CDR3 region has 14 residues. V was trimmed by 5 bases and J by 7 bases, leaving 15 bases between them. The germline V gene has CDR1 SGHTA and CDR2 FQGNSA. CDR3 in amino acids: CASSRGVLVQPQHF. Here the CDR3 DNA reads TGTGCCAGCAGCCGTGGGGTGTTAGTACAGCCCCAGCATTTT.

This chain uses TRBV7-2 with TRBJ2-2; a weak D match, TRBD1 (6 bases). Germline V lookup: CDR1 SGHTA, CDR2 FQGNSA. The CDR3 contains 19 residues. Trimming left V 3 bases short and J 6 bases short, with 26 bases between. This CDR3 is CASSFSSAETGRSAGELFF. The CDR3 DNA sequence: TGTGCCAGCAGCTTCTCCAGCGCTGAGACAGGTCGATCGGCCGGGGAGCTGTTTTTT. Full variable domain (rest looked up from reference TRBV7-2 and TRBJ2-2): GAGVSQSPSNKVTEKGKDVELRCDPISGHTALYWYRQSLGQGLEFLIYFQGNSAPDKSGLPSDRFSAERTGGSVSTLTIQRTQQEDSAVYLCASSFSSAETGRSAGELFFGEGSRLTVL.

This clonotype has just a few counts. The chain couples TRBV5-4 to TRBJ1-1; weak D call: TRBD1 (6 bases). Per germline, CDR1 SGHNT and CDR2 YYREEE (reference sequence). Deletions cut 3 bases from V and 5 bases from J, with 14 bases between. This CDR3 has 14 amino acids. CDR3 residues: CASSYSGVGTEAFF. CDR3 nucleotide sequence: TGTGCCAGCAGCTACTCAGGGGTCGGGACTGAAGCTTTCTTT.

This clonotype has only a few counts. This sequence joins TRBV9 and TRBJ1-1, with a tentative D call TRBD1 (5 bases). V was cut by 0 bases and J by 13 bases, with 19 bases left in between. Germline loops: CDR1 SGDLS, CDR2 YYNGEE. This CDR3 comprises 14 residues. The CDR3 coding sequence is TGTGCCAGCAGCGTAGGAGGGGAGTCAAGCAGGCTTTTCTTT. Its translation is CASSVGGESSRLFF.

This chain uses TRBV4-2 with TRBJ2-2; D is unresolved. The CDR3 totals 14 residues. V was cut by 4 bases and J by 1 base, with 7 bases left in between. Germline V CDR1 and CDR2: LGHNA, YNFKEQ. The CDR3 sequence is CASSPPGNTGELFF. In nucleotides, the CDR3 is TGTGCCAGCAGCCCTCCAGGGAACACCGGGGAGCTGTTTTTT.

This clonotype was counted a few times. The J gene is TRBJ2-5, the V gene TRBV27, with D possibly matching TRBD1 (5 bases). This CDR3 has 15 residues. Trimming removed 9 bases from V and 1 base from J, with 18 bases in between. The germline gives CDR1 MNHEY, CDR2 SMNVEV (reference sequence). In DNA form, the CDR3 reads TGTGCCAGTACGCGGCGACAGCGATTCCAAGAGACCCAGTACTTC. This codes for CASTRRQRFQETQYF.

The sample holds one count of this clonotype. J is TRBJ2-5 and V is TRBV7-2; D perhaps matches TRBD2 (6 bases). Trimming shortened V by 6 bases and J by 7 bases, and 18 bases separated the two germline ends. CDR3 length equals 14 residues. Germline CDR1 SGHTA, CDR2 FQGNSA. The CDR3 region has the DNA TGTGCCAGCAGTCGGACTGGGGGGTTGGGGACCCAGTACTTC. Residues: CASSRTGGLGTQYF.

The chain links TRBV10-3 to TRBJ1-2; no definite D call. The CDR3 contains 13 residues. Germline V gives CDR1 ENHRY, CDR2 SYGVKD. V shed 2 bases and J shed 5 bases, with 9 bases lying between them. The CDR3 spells CAISENRRYGYTF. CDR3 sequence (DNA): TGTGCCATCAGTGAGAACCGCCGTTATGGCTACACCTTC.

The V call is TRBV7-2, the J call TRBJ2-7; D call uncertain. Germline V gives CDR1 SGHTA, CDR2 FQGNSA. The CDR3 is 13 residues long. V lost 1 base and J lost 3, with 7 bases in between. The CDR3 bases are TGTGCCAGCAGCTTAGACACTTACTACGAGCAGTACTTC. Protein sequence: CASSLDTYYEQYF. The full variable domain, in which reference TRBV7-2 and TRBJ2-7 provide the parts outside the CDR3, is GAGVSQSPSNKVTEKGKDVELRCDPISGHTALYWYRQSLGQGLEFLIYFQGNSAPDKSGLPSDRFSAERTGGSVSTLTIQRTQQEDSAVYLCASSLDTYYEQYFGPGTRLTVT.

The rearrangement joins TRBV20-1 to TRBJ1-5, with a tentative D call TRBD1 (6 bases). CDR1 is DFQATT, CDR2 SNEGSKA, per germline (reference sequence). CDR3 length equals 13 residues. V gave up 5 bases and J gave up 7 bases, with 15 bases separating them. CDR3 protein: CSAPERGGQPQHF. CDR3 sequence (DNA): TGCAGTGCTCCAGAGAGGGGGGGCCAGCCCCAGCATTTT.

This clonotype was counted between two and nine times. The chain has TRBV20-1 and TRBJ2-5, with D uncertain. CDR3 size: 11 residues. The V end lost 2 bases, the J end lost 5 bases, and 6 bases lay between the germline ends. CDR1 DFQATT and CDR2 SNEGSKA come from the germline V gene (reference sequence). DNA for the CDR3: TGCAGTGCTAGACGGTGGGAGACCCAGTACTTC. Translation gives CSARRWETQYF.

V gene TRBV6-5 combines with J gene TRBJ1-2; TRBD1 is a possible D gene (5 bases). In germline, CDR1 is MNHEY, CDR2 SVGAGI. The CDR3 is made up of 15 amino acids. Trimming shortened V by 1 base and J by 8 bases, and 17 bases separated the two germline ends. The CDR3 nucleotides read TGTGCCAGCAGTTACTACAAGGACAATAAAGGGGGCTACACCTTC. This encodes CASSYYKDNKGGYTF.

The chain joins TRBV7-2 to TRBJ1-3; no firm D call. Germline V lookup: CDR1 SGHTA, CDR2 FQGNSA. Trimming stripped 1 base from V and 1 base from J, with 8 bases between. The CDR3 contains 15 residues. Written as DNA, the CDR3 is TGTGCCAGCAGCTTAGGAGGCGTATCTGGAAACACCATATATTTT. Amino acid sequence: CASSLGGVSGNTIYF.

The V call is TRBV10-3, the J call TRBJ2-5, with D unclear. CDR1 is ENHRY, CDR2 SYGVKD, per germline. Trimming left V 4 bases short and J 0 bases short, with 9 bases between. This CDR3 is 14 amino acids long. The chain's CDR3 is CAISGVGNQETQYF. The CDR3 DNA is TGTGCCATCAGTGGCGTGGGGAACCAAGAGACCCAGTACTTC.

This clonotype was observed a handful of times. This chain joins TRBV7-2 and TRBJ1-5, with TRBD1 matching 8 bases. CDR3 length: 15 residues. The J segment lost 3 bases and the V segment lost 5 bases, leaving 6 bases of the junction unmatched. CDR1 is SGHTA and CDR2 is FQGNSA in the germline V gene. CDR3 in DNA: TGTGCCAGCAGCCTTGGACAGGGTGACAATCAGCCCCAGCATTTT. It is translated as CASSLGQGDNQPQHF.

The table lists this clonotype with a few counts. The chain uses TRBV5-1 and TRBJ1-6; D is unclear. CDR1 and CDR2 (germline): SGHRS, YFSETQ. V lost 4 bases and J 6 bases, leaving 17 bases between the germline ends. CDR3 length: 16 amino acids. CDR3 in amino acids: CASSTDRRLGNSPLHF. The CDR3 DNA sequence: TGCGCCAGCAGCACAGACCGGCGCCTGGGTAATTCACCCCTCCACTTT.

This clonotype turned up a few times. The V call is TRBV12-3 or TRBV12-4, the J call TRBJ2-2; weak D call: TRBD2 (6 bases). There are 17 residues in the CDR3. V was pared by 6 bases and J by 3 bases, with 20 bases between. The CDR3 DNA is TGTGCCAGCAGGGGGGGAACAGTGAAATTTTACACCGGGGAGCTGTTTTTT. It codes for CASRGGTVKFYTGELFF.

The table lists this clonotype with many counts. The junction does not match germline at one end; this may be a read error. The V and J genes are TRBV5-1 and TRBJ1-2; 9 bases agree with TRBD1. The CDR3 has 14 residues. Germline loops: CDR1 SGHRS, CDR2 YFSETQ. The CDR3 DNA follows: TGTGCCAGCAGTTTAGGACAGGGGACCTATGGCTACACCTTC. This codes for CASSLGQGTYGYTF.

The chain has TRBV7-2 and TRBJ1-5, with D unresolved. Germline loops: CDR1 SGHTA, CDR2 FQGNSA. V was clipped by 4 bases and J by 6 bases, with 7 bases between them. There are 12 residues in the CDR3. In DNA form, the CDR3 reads TGTGCCAGCAGCTCCCCTCCTCAGCCCCAGCATTTT. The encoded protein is CASSSPPQPQHF.

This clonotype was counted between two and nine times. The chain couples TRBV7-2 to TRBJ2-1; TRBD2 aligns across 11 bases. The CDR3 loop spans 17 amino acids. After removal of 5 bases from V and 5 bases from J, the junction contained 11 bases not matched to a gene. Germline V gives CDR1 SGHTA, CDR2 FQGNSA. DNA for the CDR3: TGTGCCAGCAGCGCCCCCGCCGGGACTAGCGGTCACAATGAGCAGTTCTTC. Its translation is CASSAPAGTSGHNEQFF.

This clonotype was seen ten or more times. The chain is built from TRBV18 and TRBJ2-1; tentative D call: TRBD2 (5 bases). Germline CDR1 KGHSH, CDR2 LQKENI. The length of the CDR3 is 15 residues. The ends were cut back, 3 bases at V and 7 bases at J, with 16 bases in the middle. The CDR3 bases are TGTGCCAGCTCACCGGGGAATATCGAGGGTAATGAGCAGTTCTTC. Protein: CASSPGNIEGNEQFF.

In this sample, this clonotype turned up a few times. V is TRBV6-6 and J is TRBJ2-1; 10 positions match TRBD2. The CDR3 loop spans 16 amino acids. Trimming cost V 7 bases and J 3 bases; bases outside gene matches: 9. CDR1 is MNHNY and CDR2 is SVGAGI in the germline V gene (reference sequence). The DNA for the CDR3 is TGTGCCAGCATTAGTCTCCTAGCGGGGGACTACAATGAGCAGTTCTTC. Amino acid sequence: CASISLLAGDYNEQFF.

The CDR3 sequence: CASSSGGAVDTQYF. The CDR3 DNA is TGTGCCAGCAGCAGCGGGGGGGCCGTGGATACGCAGTATTTT. The chain uses TRBV4-2 and TRBJ2-3; the match to TRBD2 covers 10 bases. From germline, CDR1 is LGHNA and CDR2 YNFKEQ. The CDR3 covers 14 residues. The junction had 5 bases not matched to a gene; V was cut back by 5 bases and J by 6 bases.